Reported below is one T cell receptor beta chain. Authors' processing steps: Scientists estimated how many nucleated cells there were by amplifying reference gene primers. The table came from immunoSEQ multiplex PCR; TCRdb's copy has only in-frame clones and leaves some out. For V, J and clone size, that table is used; D and trimming come from the DNA. The sample lists approximately 61,000 clones; approximately 86% were seen once. This CDR3 is 13 amino acids long. The V gene lost 6 bases and the J gene lost 1 base, with 7 bases spanning the gap. Per the germline V gene, CDR1 is MNHEY and CDR2 is SVGAGI. These data belong to a study of blood T cell repertoires in COVID-19. About the study: Acute and convalescent COVID-19 samples came from the United States, Italy and Spain.

The sequence came from a man aged 65 to 85 with acute or convalescent COVID-19. The rearrangement joins TRBV6-5 to TRBJ2-1; no firm D call. The sample was peripheral blood. The CDR3 here is CASSETSYNEQFF. The CDR3 coding sequence is TGTGCCAGCAGCGAGACATCCTACAATGAGCAGTTCTTC.